This T cell receptor beta chain was captured by sequencing in a study of PD-L1 blockade in urothelial cancer (dated by TCRdb to 2016 to 2017). Regarding the study in general: All patients started therapy at some point between 2014 and 2016 and received atezolizumab 1,200 mg intravenously every 3 weeks. About 85% of the 29 patients were identified as males with urothelial cancer of bladder origin, and a prior smoking history was reported by 18 of 29 patients. Patients had an ECOG performance status of 0 or 1 and had received between 0 and 3 prior chemotherapy regimens. Blood samples were analyzed 3 weeks after the start of treatment (second dose) and 6 weeks after the start of treatment. Blood samples gave median yields of approximately 130,000 T cells and 82,636 unique TCRs, along with a median clonality of about 0.084. The study was an exploratory multi-omic analysis of somatic, immune and clinical correlates of response to PD-L1 blockade with atezolizumab in urothelial cancer. Pretreatment tumor samples and matched peripheral blood, collected serially before and after atezolizumab treatment, underwent TCR sequencing. Progression-free survival longer than 6 months counted as durable clinical benefit, and TCR features were additionally tested against both progression-free and overall survival. In the same patients who had TCR sequencing, pretreatment tumors also underwent whole exome sequencing and RNA sequencing. About 10 patients reached durable clinical benefit, while 20 or so patients did not. Approximately 30 patients had pretreatment blood TCR-seq, some 25 had at least one posttreatment blood collection, and some 25 had tumor TCR-seq. The research as a whole found: Improved progression-free and overall survival was found to be associated with pretreatment peripheral blood TCR clonality below the median. Among patients with durable benefit, tumor-associated TCR clones showed greater expansion in peripheral blood 3 weeks after treatment started (n of about 21, p = 0.022). Small sample size (n ≈ 27) and many exploratory analyses mean the results are intended to be hypothesis-generating.

Each PCR received spiked-in synthetic TCR analog templates so that absolute template abundance could be estimated from read counts. The immunoSEQ assay was used to amplify TCRbeta CDR3 regions from genomic DNA with bias-controlled V and J gene primers. Sequencing of rearranged TCRbeta segments was done at approximately 20X coverage. Under the source paper's analysis protocol: Clustering was used to correct sequencing errors, and CDR3s were annotated against IMGT so that V, D and J genes could be assigned. Downstream analyses used only productive TCRbeta rearrangements, leaving out any out-of-frame or stop-codon sequences. Clonality was computed as one minus Shannon entropy normalized by the log of the number of unique productive sequences. Clones differing between time points or between blood and tumor were identified using Fisher's exact test with Benjamini-Hochberg correction, with an adjusted p below 0.01 applied as the threshold. TCRdb carries this immuneACCESS record with in-frame sequences only. Its versions omit some clonotypes, under half of them owing to an unresolved V gene in the studies checked, with the rest unexplained. V, J and clone size are those of that table, while D and trimming were read from the DNA. The sample table shows tens of thousands of clones, and about 83% are seen once. The top ten constitute approximately 10% of the sample.

According to the study, the label for this sample's time point signals: pretreatment peripheral blood. The cohort comprised 25 to 30 patients with locally advanced or metastatic urothelial carcinoma treated at Memorial Sloan Kettering on a trial protocol. Peripheral blood mononuclear cells were collected pretreatment and during treatment, with between 1 and 8 total time points obtained per patient. The Qiagen DNeasy Blood extraction kit was used to purify genomic DNA from total PBMCs and tumor samples. Collected pretreatment and during treatment, PBMCs were isolated and stored as previously described. Spanning cysteine to phenylalanine, the CDR3 consists of 15 amino acids. The retained sequence is limited to the CDR3, 45 bases, with the frame set at the first base. For CDR1 and CDR2, the germline V gene lists SGHRS and YFSETQ. V loses 2 bases of germline sequence and J loses 7 bases, and the interval between the two ends is 16 bases.

Turning to this clone: What this receptor recognizes is not known. Qualities for individual bases were not recorded, and no much larger clone is one base off.

Recombination joined TRBV5-1 with TRBJ1-5; confidence is insufficient to name the D gene. The clonotype was recovered from a woman aged 70 to 79 with urothelial cancer. The sequencing here drew on PBMCs, taken around atezolizumab (anti-PD-L1) treatment. The bases are TGCGCCAGCAGCTTTGACGGAGGGCAAGGACAGCCCCAGCATTTT. This translates into CASSFDGGQGQPQHF.